Described below is a single T cell receptor (beta chain) sequence and its context. Its antigen remains unidentified. The CDR3 length is 15 residues. The V gene's germline CDR1 is SGHVS and CDR2 FNYEAQ. The germline V and J ends were trimmed by 1 base and 7 bases, with 11 bases remaining between them. These data originate in a study of graft-versus-host responses after intestinal transplantation. Across the whole study: Tacrolimus plus steroids were given to all recipients for approximately three years, preceded by anti-thymocyte globulin induction.

TCRdb's table, derived via immunoSEQ multiplex PCR, lists solely in-frame clones and lacks some. The sample lists tens of thousands of clones, approximately 94% occurring once. Study outcomes and limitations: Allografts carried high graft-versus-host to host-versus-graft clonal ratios in patients having graft-donor T cell macrochimerism. Recipient marrow held GvH clones, some first seen in ileum or blood.

The V and J genes are TRBV7-6 and TRBJ1-6; D not certain. Sequenced here: unstimulated CD4+ T cells sorted from spleen or lymph node cells, sampled before transplant. The TCR comes from a human donor who was the organ donor for an intestinal transplant. The CDR3 spells CASSLDWGPNSPLHF. CDR3 DNA sequence: TGTGCCAGCAGCTTAGACTGGGGTCCAAATTCACCCCTCCACTTT.